This T cell receptor beta chain originates from a study of identical twins. V gave up 3 bases and J gave up 1 base, with 6 bases separating them. The CDR3 length is 13 residues. CDR1 is SEHNR and CDR2 is FQNEAQ in the germline V gene (reference sequence). Template switching added a universal primer binding site, and final cDNA carried unique molecular identifiers. TCRdb re-derived calls from the 5' RACE reads in MiXCR, one entry per CDR3 protein. The sample records some 240,000 distinct CDR3 sequences, around 8% being singletons. Study results and caveats: The models systematically underestimated how much out-of-frame TCR alpha was shared in monozygotic twins. The more abundant beta clonotypes in cord blood had fewer insertions, and memory repertoires did not show this.

This clonotype was seen many times. No antigen is known for it. The sample also formed part of further work on yellow fever vaccine responses in identical twins.

The V call is TRBV7-9, the J call TRBJ2-5; D gene ambiguous. The source is a woman under 30 in good health. Sequencing used CD8+ T cells sorted from blood. The chain's CDR3 is CASSLDVQETQYF. DNA for the CDR3: TGTGCCAGCAGCTTGGACGTCCAAGAGACCCAGTACTTC.